These 19 T cell receptor beta chains originate from one sample sequenced in a study of shared clonotypes between healthy human individuals. Clones were sequenced by immunoSEQ multiplex PCR, and TCRdb holds only the in-frame ones, with some missing. The table lists some 530,000 clones, around four fifths of them singletons. Input material: PBMCs. These receptors all come from a woman aged 40 to 50 in good health. Some clones in this sample may be carry-over from other donors' samples.

The CDR3 region has the DNA TGTGCCACCAGCTCGCTGGACAGGACGAACACCGGGGAGCTGTTTTTT. Translation gives CATSSLDRTNTGELFF. The chain has TRBV15 and TRBJ2-2, with TRBD1 identical over 7 bases. The CDR3 is 16 amino acids. V lost 5 bases, J lost 0 bases, and 6 bases stayed unmatched. Germline V lookup: CDR1 LNHNV, CDR2 YYDKDF (reference sequence).

The DNA for the CDR3 is TGTGCCAGTACTGAGGGCCGCACAGATACGCAGTATTTT. Protein product: CASTEGRTDTQYF. The chain uses TRBV19 and TRBJ2-3; tentatively, D is TRBD2 (5 bases). The CDR3 runs to 13 residues. Germline loops: CDR1 LNHDA, CDR2 SQIVND (reference sequence). Trimming stripped 7 bases from V and 1 base from J, with 9 bases between.

This clone was detected once. A much larger clone differs from this one at a single base, so this may be a read error. V usage is TRBV28 and J usage is TRBJ1-5; D gene uncertain. Trimming stripped 2 bases from V and 0 bases from J, with 11 bases between. The CDR3 length is 16 residues. Germline lookup yields CDR1 MDHEN and CDR2 SYDVKM. The chain's CDR3 is CASSLQAGYSNQPQHF. The CDR3 nucleotides read TGTGCCAGCAGTTTACAGGCCGGTTATAGCAATCAGCCCCAGCATTTT.

J is TRBJ1-4 and V is TRBV14; D gene ambiguous. Germline V gene data show CDR1 as SGHDN and CDR2 as FVKESK. The CDR3 has 13 amino acids. The V end lost 4 bases, the J end lost 5 bases, and 8 bases lay between the germline ends. The CDR3 coding sequence is TGTGCCAGCAGCCGAAGATGGAATGAAAAACTGTTTTTT. It codes for CASSRRWNEKLFF.

The chain employs TRBV5-6 and TRBJ2-2; D is perhaps TRBD1 (5 bases). Germline loops: CDR1 SGHDT, CDR2 YYEEEE. This CDR3 region has 16 residues. The V and J ends lost 0 bases and 3 bases respectively, with 12 bases between them. CDR3 sequence: CASSLGRGRYTGELFF. CDR3 bases: TGTGCCAGCAGCTTGGGAAGGGGAAGGTACACCGGGGAGCTGTTTTTT.

The genes are TRBV27 and TRBJ2-1; a possible D gene is TRBD1 (5 bases). Between the trimmed V and J ends, which lost 5 bases and 3 bases, there was a span of 8 bases. Germline lookup yields CDR1 MNHEY and CDR2 SMNVEV (reference sequence). This CDR3 has 13 residues. The DNA of the CDR3 is TGTGCCAGCAGTAAGGACAACTACAATGAGCAGTTCTTC. Its protein is CASSKDNYNEQFF.

This clone was recorded once. The chain is built from TRBV5-6 and TRBJ2-5; D possibly uses TRBD1 or TRBD2 (7 bases each). Germline CDR1 reads SGHDT; CDR2 reads YYEEEE. Trimming removed 0 bases from V and 4 bases from J, with 13 bases in between. There are 15 residues in the CDR3. CDR3 sequence reads: CASSLVGRGGETQYF. The DNA for the CDR3 is TGTGCCAGCAGCTTGGTGGGCAGGGGGGGAGAGACCCAGTACTTC.

Worth noting for this clone: The identical CDR3 is also encoded by other nucleotide sequences in the sample. V usage is TRBV18 and J usage is TRBJ1-4; D unclear. Germline V gene data show CDR1 as KGHSH and CDR2 as LQKENI. Trimming took 3 bases from V and 4 from J, leaving 9 bases between them. This CDR3 spans 14 amino acids. The CDR3, as DNA: TGTGCCAGCTCACCCGGCCACGGTAATGAAAAACTGTTTTTT. The encoded protein is CASSPGHGNEKLFF.

A word on this clone: Just one base apart from a much larger clone, this may be a read error. The chain uses TRBV2 and TRBJ2-5; D may be TRBD2 (6 bases). Per germline, CDR1 SNHLY and CDR2 FYNNEI. The CDR3 has 14 amino acids. V was trimmed by 6 bases and J by 9 bases, leaving 20 bases between them. CDR3 sequence: CASRRSSAGFSQYF. CDR3 bases: TGTGCCAGCAGGAGGTCTAGCGCTGGATTTTCCCAGTACTTC.

The chain combines TRBV6-5 with TRBJ2-3; a possible D gene is TRBD2 (6 bases). The germline gives CDR1 MNHEY, CDR2 SVGAGI. The CDR3 extends over 16 amino acids. The V end was cut by 4 bases, the J end by 0 bases, with 14 bases between. This CDR3 reads CASSFEMAGSTDTQYF. Written as DNA, the CDR3 is TGTGCCAGCAGTTTCGAGATGGCGGGGAGCACAGATACGCAGTATTTT.

The chain combines TRBV18 with TRBJ2-4; D uncertain. Germline loops: CDR1 KGHSH, CDR2 LQKENI. Trimming stripped 0 bases from V and 6 bases from J, with 9 bases between. The CDR3 is made up of 14 amino acids. CDR3 loop: CASSPPGSLNIQYF. The CDR3, as DNA: TGTGCCAGCTCACCACCGGGCAGCCTAAACATTCAGTACTTC.

The V gene is TRBV6-6, the J gene TRBJ2-3; TRBD2 might be the D (6 bases). The CDR3 spans 13 residues. V lost 4 bases, J lost 4 bases, and 9 bases lay in between. Germline V CDR1 and CDR2: MNHNY, SVGAGI (reference sequence). The CDR3 sequence: CASSSPGADTQYF. The CDR3 DNA reads TGTGCCAGCAGTTCCCCGGGAGCAGATACGCAGTATTTT.

The chain carries TRBV25-1 and TRBJ1-1; no clear D. This CDR3 is 14 amino acids long. CDR1 is MGHDK and CDR2 is SYGVNS in the germline V gene. Trimming left V 7 bases short and J 1 base short, with 13 bases between. CDR3 sequence (DNA): TGTGCCAGCATAAGCGGTTGGAGGAACACTGAAGCTTTCTTT. This gives the protein CASISGWRNTEAFF.

The rearrangement uses TRBV30 and TRBJ2-2; D is unclear. Looked up from germline, CDR1 is GTSNPN and CDR2 is SVGIG (reference sequence). Trimming took off 3 bases at V and 0 bases at J, with 5 bases between the two ends. This CDR3 is built from 13 residues. The CDR3 DNA reads as TGTGCCTGGAGAGCCTCGAACACCGGGGAGCTGTTTTTT. It is translated as CAWRASNTGELFF.

The J gene is TRBJ2-4, the V gene TRBV5-1, with D perhaps TRBD1 (6 bases). Germline V CDR1 and CDR2: SGHRS, YFSETQ. This CDR3 is 16 amino acids long. V was cut by 0 bases and J by 1 base, with 11 bases left in between. The CDR3 DNA reads TGCGCCAGCAGCTTGGCAGGGGCGGTCGCCAAAAACATTCAGTACTTC. It specifies CASSLAGAVAKNIQYF. The full variable domain, completed using reference TRBV5-1 and TRBJ2-4, is KAGVTQTPRYLIKTRGQQVTLSCSPISGHRSVSWYQQTPGQGLQFLFEYFSETQRNKGNFPGRFSGRQFSNSRSEMNVSTLELGDSALYLCASSLAGAVAKNIQYFGAGTRLSVL.

J is TRBJ2-5 and V is TRBV29-1; 8 nucleotides line up with TRBD2. TRBJ2-7 matches the DNA end more closely, so the J call is doubtful. Germline V lookup: CDR1 SQVTM, CDR2 ANQGSEA. This CDR3 has 13 amino acids. CDR3 in DNA: TGCAGCGTTGAAACTAGCGGAGACTACGAGCAGTACTTC. Amino acid sequence: CSVETSGDYEQYF.

V gene TRBV11-2 combines with J gene TRBJ2-7, with D uncertain. Germline loops: CDR1 SGHAT, CDR2 FQNNGV. Trimming took 2 bases from V and 4 from J, leaving 15 bases between them. The CDR3 loop spans 15 amino acids. CDR3 loop: CASSLIPGPDYEQYF. CDR3 DNA: TGTGCCAGCAGCTTAATCCCCGGGCCGGATTACGAGCAGTACTTC.

This clone was observed a single time. This chain uses TRBV30 with TRBJ2-1; the match to TRBD2 covers 11 bases. The germline gives CDR1 GTSNPN, CDR2 SVGIG (reference sequence). CDR3 length: 19 amino acids. V dropped 0 bases and J dropped 4; count of bases not matched to a gene: 14. As DNA, the CDR3 is TGTGCCTGGAGTGTTATAAGGGGAACTAGCGGGAGTCGATACAATGAGCAGTTCTTC. It encodes CAWSVIRGTSGSRYNEQFF.

The V gene is TRBV29-1, the J gene TRBJ2-7, with 12 bases identical to TRBD2. V gave up 7 bases and J gave up 4 bases; unmatched junction bases: 5. CDR3 size: 13 residues. The germline V gene has CDR1 SQVTM and CDR2 ANQGSEA. The CDR3 coding sequence is TGCAGCGCGACTAGCGGGGGAGGATACGAGCAGTACTTC. Translation: CSATSGGGYEQYF.